The 21 T cell receptor beta chains below were found in one sample sequenced in a study of blood T cell repertoires in COVID-19. Libraries were prepared by immunoSEQ multiplex PCR; TCRdb keeps only in-frame clonotypes and omits some of them. The sample contains roughly 200,000 clones, 86% of which appear only once. The sequenced sample was PBMCs or T cells enriched from blood (not recorded which). The receptors here all came from a woman between 35 and 50 years old with acute COVID-19.

This sequence joins TRBV25-1 and TRBJ2-7, with D tentatively TRBD1 (5 bases). V was shortened by 5 bases and J by 1 base, with 6 bases between the two germline ends. The CDR3 sequence is 12 residues long. CDR1 is MGHDK, CDR2 SYGVNS, per germline. In nucleotides, the CDR3 is TGTGCCAGCAGTAGGGGATCCTACGAGCAGTACGTC. Encoded protein: CASSRGSYEQYV.

The chain couples TRBV5-1 to TRBJ2-1; no clear D gene. The CDR3 sequence is 12 residues long. V lost 7 bases and J 5 bases, leaving 10 bases between the germline ends. The V gene's germline CDR1 is SGHRS and CDR2 YFSETQ. The CDR3 reads CASYTQNNEQFF. The CDR3 DNA reads TGCGCCAGCTACACCCAAAACAATGAGCAGTTCTTC.

J is TRBJ2-5 and V is TRBV9; D is possibly TRBD2 (5 bases). The germline gives CDR1 SGDLS, CDR2 YYNGEE. This CDR3 has 13 residues. Trimming left V 2 bases short and J 5 bases short, with 10 bases between. CDR3 DNA sequence: TGTGCCAGCAGCGTCCACCGAGGGGAGACCCAGTACTTC. It codes for CASSVHRGETQYF.

The CDR3 bases are TGTGCCAGCACCATACTTGCGGACAGGGGGCGCGGGTCCTATAATTCACCCCTCCACTTT. Its protein is CASTILADRGRGSYNSPLHF. This chain uses TRBV21-1 with TRBJ1-6; the table's D gene call, TRBD1, was not cross checked with the DNA. TRBV21-1 is reported as a pseudogene. CDR3 length equals 20 residues.

The V gene is TRBV5-1, the J gene TRBJ2-1, with TRBD1 matching over 12 bases. The CDR3 spans 17 residues. Germline CDR1 is SGHRS and CDR2 is YFSETQ. V lost 4 bases to trimming and J lost 4 bases; unmatched junction nucleotides: 9. CDR3 loop: CASSVGTGGHTYNEQFF. CDR3 coding DNA: TGCGCCAGCAGCGTGGGGACAGGGGGCCATACTTACAATGAGCAGTTCTTC. The variable domain in full, completed from reference TRBV5-1 and TRBJ2-1, reads KAGVTQTPRYLIKTRGQQVTLSCSPISGHRSVSWYQQTPGQGLQFLFEYFSETQRNKGNFPGRFSGRQFSNSRSEMNVSTLELGDSALYLCASSVGTGGHTYNEQFFGPGTRLTVL.

This clone was observed a handful of times. CDR3 residues: CASSPTGGVWDEQYF. As DNA, the CDR3 is TGTGCCAGCTCACCAACAGGGGGCGTTTGGGACGAGCAGTACTTC. The V and J genes are TRBV18 and TRBJ2-7, with TRBD1 matching over 9 bases. The J segment lost 5 bases and the V segment lost 2 bases, leaving 7 bases of the junction unmatched. Germline assignment: CDR1 KGHSH and CDR2 LQKENI. This CDR3 spans 15 amino acids.

This clone occurred a few times. This sequence joins TRBV3-1 (or the pseudogene TRBV3-2) and TRBJ2-2; TRBD2 is a possible D gene (6 bases). Trimming removed 4 bases from V and 4 bases from J, with 10 bases in between. The CDR3 is made up of 14 amino acids. The germline CDR1 and CDR2 sequences are LGHDT and YNNKEL (reference sequence). The CDR3 is CASSLGGATGELFF. Here the CDR3 DNA reads TGTGCCAGCAGCCTGGGGGGTGCCACCGGGGAGCTGTTTTTT.

The chain recombines TRBV6-1 with TRBJ1-2; D unclear. Germline V gene lookup returns CDR1 MNHNS and CDR2 SASEGT. CDR3 length equals 14 residues. V dropped 2 bases and J dropped 0 bases, with 7 bases sitting between them. The CDR3 sequence is CASSEIIANYGYTF. As DNA, the CDR3 is TGTGCCAGCAGTGAAATAATAGCTAACTATGGCTACACCTTC.

The chain couples TRBV27 to TRBJ1-1; D uncertain. CDR3 length: 14 residues. Germline V gene sequence: CDR1 MNHEY, CDR2 SMNVEV (reference sequence). The germline V and J ends were trimmed by 2 bases and 3 bases, with 10 bases remaining between them. CDR3 sequence reads: CASSLDVGDTEAFF. CDR3 DNA sequence: TGTGCCAGCAGTTTAGACGTAGGAGACACTGAAGCTTTCTTT.

This clone has only a few counts. The J gene is TRBJ1-1, the V gene TRBV19, with 7 bases matching TRBD1. The germline V gene has CDR1 LNHDA and CDR2 SQIVND (reference sequence). This CDR3 contains 17 residues. The ends lost 3 bases at V and 3 bases at J; junction bases unmatched: 13. In nucleotides, the CDR3 is TGTGCCAGTAGTATTTACCCGACAGGGTCAAAATACACTGAAGCTTTCTTT. The encoded protein is CASSIYPTGSKYTEAFF.

The rearrangement links TRBV5-4 to TRBJ2-1; 10 nucleotides line up with TRBD1. V was pared by 4 bases and J by 4 bases, with 8 bases of the junction left unmatched. CDR3 length: 16 amino acids. Per the germline V gene, CDR1 is SGHNT and CDR2 is YYREEE (reference sequence). In nucleotides, the CDR3 is TGTGCCAGCAGCCTAGGGGGGACAGGGGCATACAATGAGCAGTTCTTC. Encoded protein: CASSLGGTGAYNEQFF.

This clone turned up a few times. The chain employs TRBV5-4 and TRBJ2-1; 9 bases are shared with TRBD2. The CDR3 loop spans 16 amino acids. From germline, CDR1 is SGHNT and CDR2 YYREEE (reference sequence). V shed 4 bases, J shed 8 bases, and the junction held 13 bases outside the gene matches. CDR3 sequence reads: CASSPPWTSARDEQFF. The CDR3 DNA reads TGTGCCAGCAGCCCCCCTTGGACTAGCGCCCGCGATGAGCAGTTCTTC.

The genes are TRBV12-3 or TRBV12-4 and TRBJ2-1, with no clear D. CDR3 length: 13 amino acids. V was shortened by 4 bases and J by 6 bases, with 10 bases between the two germline ends. CDR3 sequence: CASSYGLVNEQFF. CDR3 DNA sequence: TGTGCCAGCAGTTATGGGCTTGTCAATGAGCAGTTCTTC.

This clone was recorded a few times. This chain connects TRBV19 to TRBJ1-1; D is perhaps TRBD1 (6 bases). CDR3 length: 13 amino acids. Per the germline V gene, CDR1 is LNHDA and CDR2 is SQIVND (reference sequence). V dropped 10 bases and J dropped 5 bases, with 17 bases sitting between them. Written as DNA, the CDR3 is TGTGCCACCTTGGGGGCAGGTCGGACTGAAGCTTTCTTT. Its protein product is CATLGAGRTEAFF.

The V gene is TRBV2, the J gene TRBJ2-2; 9 bases are shared with TRBD2. This CDR3 is built from 15 residues. The V segment lost 3 bases and the J segment 5 bases; nucleotides outside the gene matches: 4. Germline V gives CDR1 SNHLY, CDR2 FYNNEI. The CDR3 sequence: CASSELAGSTGELFF. CDR3 coding DNA: TGTGCCAGCAGTGAGCTAGCGGGGTCGACCGGGGAGCTGTTTTTT. Looking up the rest from reference TRBV2 and TRBJ2-2 gives the full variable domain: EPEVTQTPSHQVTQMGQEVILRCVPISNHLYFYWYRQILGQKVEFLVSFYNNEISEKSEIFDDQFSVERPDGSNFTLKIRSTKLEDSAMYFCASSELAGSTGELFFGEGSRLTVL.

The chain uses TRBV2 and TRBJ1-2; D remains ambiguous. The length of the CDR3 is 14 residues. V was clipped by 7 bases and J by 0 bases, with 12 bases between them. In germline, CDR1 is SNHLY, CDR2 FYNNEI. CDR3 loop: CASTQVVANYGYTF. CDR3 coding DNA: TGTGCCAGCACTCAAGTGGTAGCTAACTATGGCTACACCTTC.

The J gene is TRBJ1-2, the V gene TRBV5-4, with a possible D match to TRBD1 (6 bases). This CDR3 contains 13 residues. With 4 bases removed from V and 5 bases from J, the gap between germline ends came to 12 bases. Germline assignment: CDR1 SGHNT and CDR2 YYREEE (reference sequence). CDR3 nucleotide sequence: TGTGCCAGCAGCCCAGACAGGATTTATGGCTACACCTTC. The encoded protein is CASSPDRIYGYTF.

The chain uses TRBV30 and TRBJ1-2, with unresolved D. This CDR3 comprises 9 residues. From germline, CDR1 is GTSNPN and CDR2 SVGIG (reference sequence). Deletions cut 0 bases from V and 13 bases from J, with 6 bases between. CDR3 sequence: CAWSVESTF. CDR3 nucleotides: TGTGCCTGGAGTGTAGAGAGCACCTTC.

The chain links TRBV7-8 to TRBJ1-2; 12 positions agree with TRBD1. This CDR3 is built from 16 residues. Germline-derived CDR1 and CDR2 are SGHVS and FQNEAQ. V shed 5 bases, J shed 5 bases, and the junction held 9 bases outside the gene matches. CDR3 sequence: CASSAPGQGARYGYTF. The CDR3 region has the DNA TGTGCCAGCAGCGCGCCGGGACAGGGGGCTAGATATGGCTACACCTTC.

The chain links TRBV19 to TRBJ2-3, with a tentative D call TRBD2 (7 bases). CDR3 size: 17 residues. The germline V gene has CDR1 LNHDA and CDR2 SQIVND (reference sequence). The V gene lost 9 bases and the J gene lost 1 base, with 23 bases spanning the gap. The DNA for the CDR3 is TGTGCCAGCGGCGACGGGGGGCTAACCCCTGGCACAGATACGCAGTATTTT. Its protein is CASGDGGLTPGTDTQYF. The full variable domain, with the rest looked up from reference TRBV19 and TRBJ2-3, is DGGITQSPKYLFRKEGQNVTLSCEQNLNHDAMYWYRQDPGQGLRLIYYSQIVNDFQKGDIAEGYSVSREKKESFPLTVTSAQKNPTAFYLCASGDGGLTPGTDTQYFGPGTRLTVL.

The J gene is TRBJ2-1, the V gene TRBV27, with 11 bases lining up with TRBD2. In germline, CDR1 is MNHEY, CDR2 SMNVEV (reference sequence). This CDR3 region has 15 residues. The V segment lost 6 bases and the J segment 7 bases; nucleotides outside the gene matches: 8. CDR3 amino acids: CASRSLSGGANEQFF. In DNA form, the CDR3 reads TGTGCCAGCAGATCCCTTAGCGGGGGGGCGAATGAGCAGTTCTTC.